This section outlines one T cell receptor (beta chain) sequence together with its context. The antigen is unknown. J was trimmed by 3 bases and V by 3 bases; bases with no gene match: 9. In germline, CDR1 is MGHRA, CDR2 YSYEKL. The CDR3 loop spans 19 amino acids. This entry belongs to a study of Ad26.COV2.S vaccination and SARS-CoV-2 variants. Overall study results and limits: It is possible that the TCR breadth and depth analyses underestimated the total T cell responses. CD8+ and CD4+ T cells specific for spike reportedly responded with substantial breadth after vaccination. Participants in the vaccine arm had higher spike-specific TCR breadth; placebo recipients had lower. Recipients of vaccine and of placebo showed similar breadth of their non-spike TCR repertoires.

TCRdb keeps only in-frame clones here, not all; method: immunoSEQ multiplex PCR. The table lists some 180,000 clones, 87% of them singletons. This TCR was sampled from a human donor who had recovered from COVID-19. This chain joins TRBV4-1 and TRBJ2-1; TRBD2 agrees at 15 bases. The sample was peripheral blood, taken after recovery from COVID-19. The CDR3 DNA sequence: TGCGCCAGCAGCCATCCCGGACTAGCGGGAGGGCCGGGCTACAATGAGCAGTTCTTC. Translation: CASSHPGLAGGPGYNEQFF.